These 20 T cell receptor beta chains originate from one sample sequenced in a study of cytomegalovirus exposure and HLA in healthy donors. PCR primers comprised 60 Vbeta and 13 Jbeta primers. Clones were read by immunoSEQ multiplex PCR, and TCRdb kept only the in-frame ones, dropping some. The sample table sets out roughly 120,000 clones. The sample consisted of PBMCs. Receptor source: a man aged 35 to 55 in good health and CMV-seronegative.

The chain joins TRBV7-9 to TRBJ2-5; 9 bases are a match to TRBD1. V shed 5 bases and J 5 bases; nucleotides not matched to a gene: 6. The CDR3 is 14 residues long. The germline V gene encodes CDR1 SEHNR and CDR2 FQNEAQ (reference sequence). The CDR3 DNA sequence: TGTGCCAGCAGCGAAGACAGGGGGGGTGAGACCCAGTACTTC. Its protein is CASSEDRGGETQYF.

The chain uses TRBV7-2 and TRBJ2-2, with 10 bases lining up with TRBD1. This CDR3 spans 15 amino acids. CDR1 SGHTA and CDR2 FQGNSA come from the germline V gene. Losses at the gene ends were 5 bases for V and 4 bases for J; bases not matched to a gene: 4. Written as DNA, the CDR3 is TGTGCCAGCAGCCCGCGGACAGGGGGCACCGGGGAGCTGTTTTTT. Translated, it gives CASSPRTGGTGELFF.

This sequence joins TRBV2 and TRBJ2-7; 11 nucleotides line up with TRBD1. This CDR3 has 16 residues. CDR1 is SNHLY and CDR2 is FYNNEI in the germline V gene. The ends lost 7 bases at V and 0 bases at J; junction bases unmatched: 8. The CDR3 DNA reads as TGTGCCAGCATTGGATCCGGGACAGGGGGCTCCTACGAGCAGTACTTC. Translating gives CASIGSGTGGSYEQYF.

The CDR3 loop is CASSQLSGRAHEQYF. The DNA for the CDR3 is TGCGCCAGCAGCCAACTTAGCGGGAGGGCCCACGAGCAGTACTTC. The chain links TRBV4-1 to TRBJ2-7; TRBD2 matches 11 bases. Germline loops: CDR1 MGHRA, CDR2 YSYEKL. J gave up 5 bases and V 2 bases, and 5 bases lay outside the gene matches. This CDR3 is 15 amino acids long.

The V and J genes are TRBV6-6 and TRBJ2-5; 10 bases map to TRBD2. The J call is doubtful: the DNA matches TRBJ2-7 better. Germline V CDR1 and CDR2: MNHNY, SVGAGI (reference sequence). This CDR3 is built from 14 residues. In DNA form, the CDR3 reads TGTGCCAGCAGTAAACTAGCGGGGTTCTACGAGCAGTACTTC. This codes for CASSKLAGFYEQYF.

The chain recombines TRBV5-4 with TRBJ1-2, with TRBD1 as a possible D gene (6 bases). V lost 0 bases, J lost 4 bases, and 10 bases lay in between. This CDR3 contains 14 residues. Germline V gene sequence: CDR1 SGHNT, CDR2 YYREEE (reference sequence). CDR3 sequence: CASSLVGGAYGYTF. The DNA for the CDR3 is TGTGCCAGCAGCTTGGTAGGGGGTGCCTATGGCTACACCTTC.

The chain recombines TRBV2 with TRBJ2-7; 8 positions match TRBD1. Per the germline V gene, CDR1 is SNHLY and CDR2 is FYNNEI. Unmatched junction bases numbered 3, after V lost 6 bases and J lost 2 bases. The CDR3 sequence is 13 residues long. Here the CDR3 DNA reads TGTGCCAGCAGAATGACAGGGGCCTACGAGCAGTACTTC. Its protein product is CASRMTGAYEQYF.

The chain has TRBV30 and TRBJ2-7; D is perhaps TRBD2 (7 bases). Germline CDR1 reads GTSNPN; CDR2 reads SVGIG (reference sequence). The CDR3 is 15 amino acids. V lost 0 bases, J lost 1 base, and 13 bases lay in between. The CDR3 spells CAWSVRGAASYEQYF. The DNA of the CDR3 is TGTGCCTGGAGTGTACGGGGGGCTGCGTCCTACGAGCAGTACTTC.

With regard to this clone: Distinct nucleotide sequences in the sample also encode this CDR3. The rearrangement uses TRBV6-5 and TRBJ1-5, with unresolved D. Germline values: CDR1 MNHEY, CDR2 SVGAGI. The CDR3 runs 15 residues. Trimming pared 0 bases from V and 2 bases from J, leaving 8 bases between. CDR3 in amino acids: CASSYSGVGNQPQHF. CDR3 bases: TGTGCCAGCAGTTACTCCGGGGTTGGCAATCAGCCCCAGCATTTT.

The chain recombines TRBV5-1 with TRBJ2-1, with a possible D match to TRBD2 (6 bases). Germline V CDR1 and CDR2: SGHRS, YFSETQ. Trimming stripped 4 bases from V and 5 bases from J, with 16 bases between. This CDR3 has 15 amino acids. Here the CDR3 reads CASSPIAGLNNEQFF. The CDR3 nucleotides are TGCGCCAGCAGCCCCATTGCGGGGCTAAACAATGAGCAGTTCTTC. Full variable domain (missing parts from reference TRBV5-1 and TRBJ2-1): KAGVTQTPRYLIKTRGQQVTLSCSPISGHRSVSWYQQTPGQGLQFLFEYFSETQRNKGNFPGRFSGRQFSNSRSEMNVSTLELGDSALYLCASSPIAGLNNEQFFGPGTRLTVL.

The chain recombines TRBV5-4 with TRBJ2-2; maybe TRBD2 (5 bases). The CDR3 has 14 amino acids. Germline V lookup: CDR1 SGHNT, CDR2 YYREEE (reference sequence). Trimming removed 4 bases from V and 0 bases from J, with 7 bases in between. In nucleotides, the CDR3 is TGTGCCAGCAGCAGGGAGCCGAACACCGGGGAGCTGTTTTTT. Its translation is CASSREPNTGELFF.

The chain links TRBV28 to TRBJ2-1; TRBD2 might be the D (5 bases). Trimming pared 4 bases from V and 6 bases from J, leaving 19 bases between. CDR3 size: 16 residues. Per germline, CDR1 MDHEN and CDR2 SYDVKM. CDR3 DNA sequence: TGTGCCAGCAGTTCCCTGGACCAGCTACGGGGCAATGAGCAGTTCTTC. Translated, it gives CASSSLDQLRGNEQFF.

This sequence joins TRBV9 and TRBJ2-3; 8 positions agree with TRBD2. Germline CDR1 is SGDLS and CDR2 is YYNGEE. V dropped 2 bases and J dropped 3; count of bases not matched to a gene: 8. The CDR3 loop spans 16 amino acids. The CDR3 loop reads CASSVGSGSFTDTQYF. DNA of the CDR3: TGTGCCAGCAGCGTGGGGAGCGGGAGCTTTACAGATACGCAGTATTTT.

The chain recombines TRBV10-3 with TRBJ2-7; 12 bases are a match to TRBD1. Germline CDR1 and CDR2: ENHRY and SYGVKD. After removal of 7 bases from V and 6 bases from J, the junction contained 4 bases not matched to a gene. This CDR3 comprises 13 residues. CDR3 residues: CAIKGQGAGEQYF. The CDR3 DNA sequence: TGTGCCATCAAGGGACAGGGGGCCGGCGAGCAGTACTTC.

The V gene is TRBV10-3, the J gene TRBJ2-5; 15 bases are shared with TRBD2. The germline CDR1 and CDR2 sequences are ENHRY and SYGVKD. V was clipped by 6 bases and J by 4 bases; unmatched bases: 9. This CDR3 comprises 17 residues. Here the CDR3 reads CAISGGLAGGESETQYF. CDR3 DNA sequence: TGTGCCATCAGCGGGGGACTAGCGGGAGGTGAATCAGAGACCCAGTACTTC.

The chain couples TRBV27 to TRBJ1-2, with a possible D match to TRBD1 (6 bases). The V end lost 5 bases, the J end lost 4 bases, and 14 bases lay between the germline ends. This CDR3 is 14 amino acids long. Germline V CDR1 and CDR2: MNHEY, SMNVEV (reference sequence). The chain's CDR3 is CASSVSRGAYGYTF. DNA for the CDR3: TGTGCCAGCAGTGTCTCCCGGGGGGCCTATGGCTACACCTTC.

V is TRBV15 and J is TRBJ2-7, with a possible D match to TRBD2 (6 bases). This CDR3 is 15 amino acids long. The germline gives CDR1 LNHNV, CDR2 YYDKDF (reference sequence). The germline V and J ends were trimmed by 7 bases and 3 bases, with 19 bases remaining between them. The CDR3 sequence: CATKMGRGGLYEQYF. The CDR3 DNA sequence: TGTGCCACCAAGATGGGGCGGGGCGGCCTCTACGAGCAGTACTTC.

This chain joins TRBV9 and TRBJ2-1, with D possibly TRBD1 on 5 matching bases. Trimming took off 7 bases at V and 0 bases at J, with 20 bases between the two ends. Germline loops: CDR1 SGDLS, CDR2 YYNGEE. The CDR3 is 17 amino acids. CDR3 sequence: CASGPGGQIDSYNEQFF. In nucleotides, the CDR3 is TGTGCCAGCGGGCCGGGCGGACAAATAGACTCCTACAATGAGCAGTTCTTC.

The chain is built from TRBV11-3 and TRBJ1-4; 10 nucleotides align to TRBD1. This CDR3 is built from 15 residues. The ends lost 2 bases at V and 7 bases at J; junction bases unmatched: 4. Looked up from germline, CDR1 is SGHNT and CDR2 is YENEEA. For the CDR3, the DNA is TGTGCCAGCAGCTTATCGTGGGACAGGGGTGAAAAACTGTTTTTT. Translated, it gives CASSLSWDRGEKLFF.

This chain uses TRBV5-1 with TRBJ2-5, with 10 bases fitting TRBD2. This CDR3 has 16 residues. J gave up 11 bases and V 4 bases, and 17 bases lay outside the gene matches. The germline V gene has CDR1 SGHRS and CDR2 YFSETQ. The CDR3 DNA reads as TGCGCCAGCAGCCAGGGGGAACTAGCGGGACCTAATCAGCAGTACTTC. Translation: CASSQGELAGPNQQYF.